Listed below are T cell receptor beta chains from one sample, sequenced in a study of Ad26.COV2.S vaccination and SARS-CoV-2 variants. Profiled with immunoSEQ multiplex PCR; TCRdb holds only in-frame clones, not every one. Of over 200,000 clones listed, roughly 90% are singletons. Specimen: peripheral blood, collected in a trial of Ad26.COV2.S vaccine versus placebo. The receptor set was obtained from a person aged 18-65 years who received the Ad26.COV2.S COVID-19 vaccine or a placebo. CDR3s include the opening cysteine and the closing phenylalanine or tryptophan. Fields, in order: J gene, V gene, CDR3 length, CDR3 protein.

TRBJ1-5	TRBV5-6	16	CASSLASRQGFQPQHF
TRBJ2-7	TRBV5-1	15	CASSLDATGVSEQYF
TRBJ1-2	TRBV2	15	CASSERLGRGSGYTF
TRBJ2-1	TRBV20-1	11	CSPREGGEQFF
TRBJ1-3	TRBV19	14	CASSVQGPGNTIYF
TRBJ2-1	TRBV5-4	17	CASSYDSSAESYNEQFF
TRBJ1-1	TRBV9	16	CASSGSRAPGLDEAFF
TRBJ2-3	TRBV6-5	14	CASNRDRATDTQYF
TRBJ2-5	TRBV11-2	15	CASSLERGGGQTQYF
TRBJ2-3	TRBV9	19	CASSARATGLADSTDTQYF
TRBJ2-7	TRBV7-8	13	CASSLQDTLQQYF
TRBJ2-2	TRBV25-1	14	CASSGRVHTGELFF
TRBJ2-1	TRBV7-9	12	CASSGREGEQFF
TRBJ1-1	TRBV28	14	CASSLSGTGIDTFF
TRBJ1-6	TRBV28	15	CASSRGDSANSPLHF
TRBJ2-2	TRBV7-9	12	CASSSDTGELFF
TRBJ1-2	TRBV5-6	15	CASSDGQGAINGYTF
TRBJ1-2	TRBV6-1	15	CASSEEAATNYGYTF
TRBJ2-5	TRBV25-1	12	CASGGAKETQYF
TRBJ1-6	TRBV27	15	CASTQPSSYNSPLHF
TRBJ2-3	TRBV7-7	14	CASSLTGEQDTQYF
TRBJ1-5	TRBV7-9	15	CASSLTQGGNQPQHF
TRBJ1-2	TRBV10-3	11	CAMSPGNGYTF
TRBJ2-1	TRBV24-1	13	CACRGGSYNEQFF
TRBJ2-7	TRBV14	14	CASNPRGNRYEQYF
TRBJ1-5	TRBV24-1	15	CATSELTGGNQPQHF
TRBJ2-1	TRBV5-1	14	CASSLPSGSNEQFF
TRBJ2-3	TRBV2	13	CASSDVSADTQYF
TRBJ2-3	TRBV6-5	16	CASSFGLRGVIDTQYF